This T cell receptor beta chain originates from a study of OX40 agonist ivuxolimab in advanced cancers. On the study more broadly: Prior therapy, whether anti-PD-1, anti-PD-L1 or anti-CTLA-4, was allowed, and approximately 40% had some. A partial response was reached by three patients: one with hepatocellular carcinoma and two with cutaneous melanoma. Study conclusions and caveats: The CD4+ and CD8+ T cells in the blood had expanded clonally by week 6 at 0.1 to 3.0 mg/kg. Expanded clones were, on average, more numerous among CD8+ T cells than CD4+.

A word on this clone: Its antigen is not known.

There are 15 residues in the CDR3. Germline V gives CDR1 KGHSH, CDR2 LQKENI. V was clipped by 2 bases and J by 5 bases, with 13 bases between them. Clones were read by immunoSEQ multiplex PCR, and TCRdb kept only the in-frame ones, dropping some. The repertoire consists of about 49,000 clones, with about four fifths occurring once and the leading ten covering 2% to 3%. The chain has TRBV18 and TRBJ2-1; D remains unclear. The material was CD4+ or CD8+ T cells sorted from blood, obtained in a trial of the OX40 agonist ivuxolimab. This receptor was identified in an adult with an advanced solid tumor such as melanoma, head and neck, liver or kidney cancer. CDR3 region: CASSPTVNGNNEQFF. CDR3 in DNA: TGTGCCAGCTCACCAACCGTGAATGGGAACAATGAGCAGTTCTTC.